These 19 T cell receptor beta chains were sequenced from one sample in a study of monozygotic twins with inflammatory bowel disease. TCRdb reprocessed the 5' RACE reads; each CDR3 protein has one entry and no DNA is given. This sample contains about 450,000 distinct CDR3 sequences. Sequences were obtained from blood. Receptors originate from a human donor with ulcerative colitis or Crohn's disease, or a healthy co-twin of an affected twin (not recorded which).

This sequence joins TRBV7-2 and TRBJ2-1. Germline CDR1 SGHTA, CDR2 FQGNSA. The CDR3 loop spans 15 amino acids. This CDR3 reads CASSLGSIAHNEQFF.

This chain joins TRBV28 and TRBJ2-2. Germline V gives CDR1 MDHEN, CDR2 SYDVKM. CDR3 length equals 17 residues. The CDR3 spells CASSSPRGWANTGELFF.

This sequence joins TRBV7-8 and TRBJ2-2. This CDR3 has 16 amino acids. In germline, CDR1 is SGHVS, CDR2 FQNEAQ. The CDR3 sequence: CASSSPGLLNTGELFF. The whole variable domain, remainder taken from reference TRBV7-8 and TRBJ2-2, is GAGVSQSPRYKVAKRGQDVALRCDPISGHVSLFWYQQALGQGPEFLTYFQNEAQLDKSGLPSDRFFAERPEGSVSTLKIQRTQQEDSAVYLCASSSPGLLNTGELFFGEGSRLTVL.

J is TRBJ2-3 and V is TRBV19; TCRdb designates TRBD1, a call that cannot be tested without DNA. The germline CDR1 and CDR2 sequences are LNHDA and SQIVND (reference sequence). CDR3 length equals 15 residues. The CDR3: CASGYRGVNTDTQYF.

The V gene is TRBV12-3 or TRBV12-4, the J gene TRBJ2-1. The CDR3 covers 11 residues. CDR3 loop: CASSPLWEQFF.

This chain uses TRBV12-3 or TRBV12-4 with TRBJ2-1; the D call of TRBD2 rests on TCRdb alone, since no DNA is present to check it. The length of the CDR3 is 16 residues. This CDR3 is CASSLGSLAAYNEQFF.

V gene TRBV9 combines with J gene TRBJ2-5; absent DNA, TCRdb's TRBD1 call cannot be checked. CDR1 and CDR2 from the germline V gene are SGDLS and YYNGEE. The CDR3 contains 15 residues. CDR3 amino acids: CASSSQTGSQETQYF.

The chain recombines TRBV28 with TRBJ2-7; the TCRdb D gene call, TRBD1, has no DNA to confirm it. CDR3 length equals 16 residues. Germline assignment: CDR1 MDHEN and CDR2 SYDVKM. CDR3 region: CASSSIGTPSPYEQYF. The entire variable domain, with the rest obtained from reference TRBV28 and TRBJ2-7, is as follows: DVKVTQSSRYLVKRTGEKVFLECVQDMDHENMFWYRQDPGLGLRLIYFSYDVKMKEKGDIPEGYSVSREKKERFSLILESASTNQTSMYLCASSSIGTPSPYEQYFGPGTRLTVT.

The chain joins TRBV20-1 to TRBJ2-7; lacking DNA, the TRBD2 call made by TCRdb goes unchecked. Looked up from germline, CDR1 is DFQATT and CDR2 is SNEGSKA (reference sequence). The CDR3 has 15 amino acids. The CDR3 spells CSARRREGVSYEQYF.

This rearrangement joins TRBV7-2 to TRBJ2-1; TCRdb outputs TRBD1, but without DNA this stays unchecked. CDR3 length: 14 amino acids. CDR1 SGHTA and CDR2 FQGNSA come from the germline V gene. The CDR3 spells CASSLLTGMNEQFF.

The chain combines TRBV5-5 with TRBJ2-7; the D call of TRBD1 rests on TCRdb alone, since no DNA is present to check it. Germline CDR1 reads SGHKS; CDR2 reads YYEKEE (reference sequence). The CDR3 extends over 15 amino acids. The CDR3 is CASSSRDRGAYEQYF.

This rearrangement joins TRBV10-3 to TRBJ2-3; TCRdb's D call, TRBD1, is unchecked because there is no DNA. The CDR3 runs 12 residues. Germline-derived CDR1 and CDR2 are ENHRY and SYGVKD. The CDR3 loop reads CAIQGSTDTQYF.

The chain couples TRBV7-9 to TRBJ2-5; TCRdb lists TRBD2, though no DNA is available to test this call. Germline-derived CDR1 and CDR2 are SEHNR and FQNEAQ (reference sequence). The CDR3 consists of 16 residues. CDR3 sequence: CASSLASGGAGETQYF.

V usage is TRBV4-3 and J usage is TRBJ2-1. CDR1 is LGHNA, CDR2 YSLEER, per germline. The CDR3 spans 17 residues. CDR3: CASSQDFGTRSYNEQFF.

CDR3: CASSQADRNTEAFF. This sequence joins TRBV14 and TRBJ1-1. Germline V gene lookup returns CDR1 SGHDN and CDR2 FVKESK. The CDR3 has 14 amino acids. Variable domain in full (rest from reference TRBV14 and TRBJ1-1): EAGVTQFPSHSVIEKGQTVTLRCDPISGHDNLYWYRRVMGKEIKFLLHFVKESKQDESGMPNNRFLAERTGGTYSTLKVQPAELEDSGVYFCASSQADRNTEAFFGQGTRLTVV.

The chain is built from TRBV7-2 and TRBJ1-3. The germline V gene encodes CDR1 SGHTA and CDR2 FQGNSA. The CDR3 consists of 14 residues. The CDR3 reads CASSTLLGGNTIYF.

The genes are TRBV5-1 and TRBJ1-1. The CDR3 is 15 residues long. In germline, CDR1 is SGHRS, CDR2 YFSETQ. CDR3 sequence reads: CASSPWTEKNTEAFF.

The V and J genes are TRBV5-6 and TRBJ2-7; TCRdb's D gene call, TRBD2, goes unchecked for lack of DNA. There are 15 residues in the CDR3. In germline, CDR1 is SGHDT, CDR2 YYEEEE. This CDR3 is CASSFLAVSSYEQYF. Combining the CDR3 with reference TRBV5-6 and TRBJ2-7 gives the whole variable domain DAGVTQSPTHLIKTRGQQVTLRCSPKSGHDTVSWYQQALGQGPQFIFQYYEEEERQRGNFPDRFSGHQFPNYSSELNVNALLLGDSALYLCASSFLAVSSYEQYFGPGTRLTVT.

The genes are TRBV12-3 or TRBV12-4 and TRBJ1-1; TCRdb designates TRBD1, a call that cannot be tested without DNA. CDR3 size: 14 residues. Here the CDR3 reads CASSPGGLETEAFF.